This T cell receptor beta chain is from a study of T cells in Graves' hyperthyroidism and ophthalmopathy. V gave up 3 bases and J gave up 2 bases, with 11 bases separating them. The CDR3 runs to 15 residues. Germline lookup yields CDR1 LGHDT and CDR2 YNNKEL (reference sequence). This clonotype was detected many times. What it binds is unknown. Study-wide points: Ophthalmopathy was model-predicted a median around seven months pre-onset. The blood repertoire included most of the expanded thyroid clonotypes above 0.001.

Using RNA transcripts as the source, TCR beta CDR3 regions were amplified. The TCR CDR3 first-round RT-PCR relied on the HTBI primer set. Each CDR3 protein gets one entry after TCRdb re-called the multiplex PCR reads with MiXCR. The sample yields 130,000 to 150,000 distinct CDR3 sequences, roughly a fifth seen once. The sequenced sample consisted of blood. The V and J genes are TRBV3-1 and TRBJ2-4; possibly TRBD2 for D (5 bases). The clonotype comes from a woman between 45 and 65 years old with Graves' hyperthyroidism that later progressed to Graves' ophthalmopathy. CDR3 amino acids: CASSHEGNSKNIQYF. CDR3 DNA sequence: TGTGCCAGCAGCCATGAGGGAAACTCCAAAAACATTCAGTACTTC.